The 14 T cell receptor beta chains in this list originate from one sample, sequenced in a study of PD-1 blockade in mismatch repair-deficient tumors. Assay: immunoSEQ multiplex PCR; the TCRdb copy retains only in-frame clones and omits some. The sample yields roughly 70,000 clones, approximately 82% seen once. The sequences come from peripheral blood, collected 2 weeks after starting pembrolizumab. These receptor sequences come from an adult with mismatch repair-deficient cancer.

The rearrangement uses TRBV27 and TRBJ1-1, with TRBD1 matching over 7 bases. Trimming at V came to 8 bases and at J to 5 bases, leaving 2 bases not matched to a gene. There are 11 residues in the CDR3. Germline CDR1 reads MNHEY; CDR2 reads SMNVEV (reference sequence). The CDR3 here is CASRQGTEAFF. As DNA, the CDR3 is TGTGCCAGCCGACAGGGTACTGAAGCTTTCTTT.

In its sample, this clone was seen a few times. V is TRBV2 and J is TRBJ2-7; D possibly matches TRBD1 or TRBD2 (6 bases each). Germline lookup yields CDR1 SNHLY and CDR2 FYNNEI. The length of the CDR3 is 14 residues. Trimming removed 6 bases from V and 3 bases from J, with 15 bases in between. In DNA form, the CDR3 reads TGTGCCAGCAGGGGGACGGGGGCATACTACGAGCAGTACTTC. Translation: CASRGTGAYYEQYF.

About this clone: Its ends do not fully match the called genes, so a read error is possible. V and J are TRBV7-9 and TRBJ2-4; D is possibly TRBD1 or TRBD2 (5 bases each). The germline V gene has CDR1 SEHNR and CDR2 FQNEAQ (reference sequence). CDR3 length: 12 amino acids. The CDR3 is CASSLGDPILHF. CDR3 coding DNA: TGTGCCAGCAGCTTAGGGGACCCAATCCTGCACTTC.

The chain combines TRBV19 with TRBJ1-5; 7 bases line up with TRBD1. Germline V lookup: CDR1 LNHDA, CDR2 SQIVND (reference sequence). CDR3 length equals 14 residues. V shed 9 bases, J shed 0 bases, and the junction held 5 bases outside the gene matches. CDR3 region: CASLQGYSNQPQHF. The CDR3 bases are TGTGCCAGCTTACAGGGGTATAGCAATCAGCCCCAGCATTTT.

The chain carries TRBV5-1 and TRBJ1-4; a weak D match, TRBD1 (6 bases). Germline V CDR1 and CDR2: SGHRS, YFSETQ. CDR3 length equals 17 residues. The V gene lost 0 bases and the J gene lost 5 bases, with 17 bases spanning the gap. The CDR3 region is CASSLGMLRTVNEKLFF. The CDR3 DNA is TGCGCCAGCAGCTTGGGGATGTTGAGGACAGTAAATGAAAAACTGTTTTTT.

The chain links TRBV30 to TRBJ1-2, with a possible D match to TRBD1 (5 bases). This CDR3 is built from 13 residues. Germline-derived CDR1 and CDR2 are GTSNPN and SVGIG (reference sequence). Trimming cost V 3 bases and J 8 bases, with 16 bases left between them. The CDR3 here is CAWRGGDLTGYTF. The CDR3 DNA reads as TGTGCCTGGAGGGGGGGGGATTTGACAGGCTACACCTTC.

CDR3 bases: TGTGCCAGCAGCTTAGCGGGCCAATCCTACGAGCAGTACTTC. Residues: CASSLAGQSYEQYF. This rearrangement joins TRBV7-2 to TRBJ2-7; no reliable D call. The CDR3 is 14 amino acids. The V and J ends lost 0 bases and 1 base respectively, with 7 bases between them. Germline-derived CDR1 and CDR2 are SGHTA and FQGNSA.

The chain has TRBV11-3 and TRBJ2-1, with 10 positions matching TRBD2. V gave up 5 bases and J gave up 3 bases; unmatched junction bases: 4. The CDR3 runs to 15 residues. CDR1 is SGHNT and CDR2 is YENEEA in the germline V gene. DNA of the CDR3: TGTGCCAGCAGCCTAACTAGCGGGGACTACAATGAGCAGTTCTTC. Translation: CASSLTSGDYNEQFF. The full variable domain, its missing parts supplied by reference TRBV11-3 and TRBJ2-1, is EAGVVQSPRYKIIEKKQPVAFWCNPISGHNTLYWYLQNLGQGPELLIRYENEEAVDDSQLPKDRFSAERLKGVDSTLKIQPAELGDSAVYLCASSLTSGDYNEQFFGPGTRLTVL.

This chain links TRBV6-1 with TRBJ2-2, with D hard to call. With 5 bases removed from V and 6 bases from J, the gap between germline ends came to 7 bases. CDR3 length: 12 residues. Germline CDR1 reads MNHNS; CDR2 reads SASEGT. The CDR3 reads CASSLMAGELFF. In nucleotides, the CDR3 is TGTGCCAGCAGTCTGATGGCCGGGGAGCTGTTTTTT.

The V call is TRBV5-4, the J call TRBJ1-4; D gene ambiguous. Germline CDR1 is SGHNT and CDR2 is YYREEE (reference sequence). The V and J ends lost 4 bases and 5 bases respectively, with 12 bases between them. This CDR3 spans 14 amino acids. The CDR3 here is CASSLQVSNEKLFF. CDR3 DNA sequence: TGTGCCAGCAGCCTTCAGGTATCGAATGAAAAACTGTTTTTT. Using reference TRBV5-4 and TRBJ1-4 for the parts outside the CDR3, the full variable domain is ETGVTQSPTHLIKTRGQQVTLRCSSQSGHNTVSWYQQALGQGPQFIFQYYREEENGRGNFPPRFSGLQFPNYSSELNVNALELDDSALYLCASSLQVSNEKLFFGSGTQLSVL.

This chain connects TRBV6-6 to TRBJ2-5; the match to TRBD1 covers 8 bases. The CDR3 totals 16 residues. Germline V CDR1 and CDR2: MNHNY, SVGAGI (reference sequence). Germline trimming cut 2 bases from V and 1 base from J; bases unmatched to any gene: 6. CDR3: CASSYRETGGQETQYF. The CDR3 coding sequence is TGTGCCAGCAGTTACCGGGAAACAGGGGGCCAAGAGACCCAGTACTTC.

J is TRBJ2-1 and V is TRBV9; 10 nucleotides match TRBD2. The V gene end was trimmed by 0 bases and the J gene end by 9 bases; junction bases not matched to a gene: 9. Germline CDR1 is SGDLS and CDR2 is YYNGEE. This CDR3 comprises 16 residues. For the CDR3, the DNA is TGTGCCAGCAGCGTAGGGGCTAGCGGGAGTTGGGTTGAGCAGTTCTTC. Its translation: CASSVGASGSWVEQFF.

The chain has TRBV6-4 and TRBJ2-2; D is perhaps TRBD1 or TRBD2 (5 bases each). The CDR3 runs 14 residues. Germline V gene sequence: CDR1 MRHNA, CDR2 SNTAGT. The V and J ends lost 4 bases and 8 bases respectively, with 14 bases between them. The chain's CDR3 is CASSAEEGLGELFF. CDR3 nucleotides: TGTGCCAGCAGTGCTGAAGAGGGGCTTGGGGAGCTGTTTTTT.

This clone is a singleton in its sample. V and J are TRBV28 and TRBJ2-1; 9 nucleotides match TRBD2. The CDR3 is 16 residues long. J gave up 0 bases and V 3 bases, and 3 bases lay outside the gene matches. Germline lookup yields CDR1 MDHEN and CDR2 SYDVKM. In DNA form, the CDR3 reads TGTGCCAGCAGTTTGTCTAGCGGGATCTCCTACAATGAGCAGTTCTTC. It yields the protein CASSLSSGISYNEQFF.